Given below is one T cell receptor (beta chain) in context. The record originates from a study of blood T cells in healthy people across ages. CDR3 size: 15 residues. V shed 3 bases, J shed 11 bases, and the junction held 16 bases outside the gene matches. Germline V gene lookup returns CDR1 SGHDT and CDR2 YYEEEE. Using a J-beta primer mix together with a sample-barcoded 5' primer, a second PCR was run for about 6 to 11 cycles. Each CDR3 protein is one row after TCRdb ran MiXCR on the 5' RACE reads. The sample gives hundreds of thousands of distinct CDR3 sequences, roughly 44% of which show up once; roughly 19% is in the top ten.

This TCR came from a man in his 60s in good health. This chain joins TRBV5-6 and TRBJ2-5, with 7 positions matching TRBD2. Material for sequencing was blood. In nucleotides, the CDR3 is TGTGCCAGCAGCTGGGGTGGGACTATAGAGAATGAGCAGTACTTC. This codes for CASSWGGTIENEQYF.